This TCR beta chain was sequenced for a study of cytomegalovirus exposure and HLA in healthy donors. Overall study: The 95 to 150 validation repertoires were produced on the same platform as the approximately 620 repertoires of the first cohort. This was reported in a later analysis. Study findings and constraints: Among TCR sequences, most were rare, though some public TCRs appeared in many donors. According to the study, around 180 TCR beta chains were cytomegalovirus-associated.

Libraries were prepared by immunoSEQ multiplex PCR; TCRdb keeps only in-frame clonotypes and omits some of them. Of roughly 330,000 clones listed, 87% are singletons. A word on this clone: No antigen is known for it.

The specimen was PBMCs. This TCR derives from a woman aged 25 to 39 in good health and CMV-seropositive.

In DNA form, the CDR3 reads TGTGCCAGCAGCCAGGGACAGGGGAGGATCACCATATATTTT. Its protein is CASSQGQGRITIYF. The chain carries TRBV5-6 and TRBJ1-3; 10 bases map to TRBD1. With V trimmed by 4 bases and J by 9 bases, 7 bases remained unmatched. CDR1 and CDR2 from the germline V gene are SGHDT and YYEEEE. This CDR3 spans 14 amino acids. Full variable domain (missing parts from reference TRBV5-6 and TRBJ1-3): DAGVTQSPTHLIKTRGQQVTLRCSPKSGHDTVSWYQQALGQGPQFIFQYYEEEERQRGNFPDRFSGHQFPNYSSELNVNALLLGDSALYLCASSQGQGRITIYFGEGSWLTVV.